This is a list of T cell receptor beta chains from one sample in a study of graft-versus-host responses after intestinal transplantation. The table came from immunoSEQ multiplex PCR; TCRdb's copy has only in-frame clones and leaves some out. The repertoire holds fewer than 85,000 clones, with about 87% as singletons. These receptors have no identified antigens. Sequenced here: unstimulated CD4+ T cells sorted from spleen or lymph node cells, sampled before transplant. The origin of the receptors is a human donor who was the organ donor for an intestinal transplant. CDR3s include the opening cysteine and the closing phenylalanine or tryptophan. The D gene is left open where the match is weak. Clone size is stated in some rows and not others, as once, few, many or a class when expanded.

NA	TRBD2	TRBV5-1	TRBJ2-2	TGCGCCAGCAGTTCGGGGGGGCTGAACACCGGGGAGCTGTTTTTT	CASSSGGLNTGELFF
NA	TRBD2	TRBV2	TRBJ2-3	TGTGCCAGCACTCGACTAGCGGGAAGCACAGATACGCAGTATTTT	CASTRLAGSTDTQYF
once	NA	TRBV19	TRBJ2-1	TGTGCCAGTAGTATAGGACTGCTCGGCAATGAGCAGTTCTTC	CASSIGLLGNEQFF
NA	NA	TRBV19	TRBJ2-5	TGTGCCAGTCACGCACGGGGTGGTGGAGAGACCCAGTACTTC	CASHARGGGETQYF
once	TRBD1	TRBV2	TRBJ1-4	TGTGCCAGCAGAAGGGACAGGGGACGAGAAAAACTGTTTTTT	CASRRDRGREKLFF
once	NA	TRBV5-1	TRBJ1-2	TGCGCCAGCAGCTTGGGACTCCGTTGGGGGGAGGACTATGGCTACACCTTC	CASSLGLRWGEDYGYTF
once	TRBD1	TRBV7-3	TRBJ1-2	TGTGCCAGCAGCTTAACGGGGACAGGTGGCAGCTACACCTTC	CASSLTGTGGSYTF
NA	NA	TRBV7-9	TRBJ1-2	TGTGCCAGCAGCCGGACAGTCGGGGATAACTATGGCTACACCTTC	CASSRTVGDNYGYTF
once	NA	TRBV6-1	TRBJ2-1	TGTGCCAGCAGTGTTATCAATGAGCAGTTCTTC	CASSVINEQFF
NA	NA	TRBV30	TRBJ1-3	TGTGCCTGGAGTAGAGGCGTAGGTTCTGGAAACACCATATATTTT	CAWSRGVGSGNTIYF
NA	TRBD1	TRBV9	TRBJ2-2	TGTGCCAGCACCGATAGGTGGGACAGGGGCACCGGGGAGCTGTTTTTT	CASTDRWDRGTGELFF
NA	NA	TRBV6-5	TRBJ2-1	TGTGCCAGCAGGGTCCCCGGGACAAGAAATGAGCAGTTCTTC	CASRVPGTRNEQFF
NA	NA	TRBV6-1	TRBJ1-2	TGTGCCAGCGTCAATAACGAGGAAGGCTACACCTTC	CASVNNEEGYTF
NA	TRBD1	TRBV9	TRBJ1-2	TGTGCCAGCAGCCTGACAGGGGGGTTTGGCTACACCTTC	CASSLTGGFGYTF
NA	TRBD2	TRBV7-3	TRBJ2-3	TGTGCCAGCAGTGCGGGAGTCTCCGCAGATACGCAGTATTTT	CASSAGVSADTQYF
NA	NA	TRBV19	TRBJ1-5	TGTGCCAGTAGTATAGTAGTTAGCAATCAGCCCCAGCATTTT	CASSIVVSNQPQHF
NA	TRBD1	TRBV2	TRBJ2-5	TGTGCCAGCAGTCACCCGGGACAGGGACAAGAGACCCAGTACTTC	CASSHPGQGQETQYF
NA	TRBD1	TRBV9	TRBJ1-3	TGTGCCAGCAGCGTCCGGGACAGTCCAGGAAACACCATATATTTT	CASSVRDSPGNTIYF
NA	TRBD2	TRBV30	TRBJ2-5	TGTGCCTGGAGTATTAGCGGGGGGACGGCGCAGTACTTC	CAWSISGGTAQYF
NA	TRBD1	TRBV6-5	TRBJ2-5	TGTGCCAGCAGTTGGGACAGGGAGACGGCCCAGTACTTC	CASSWDRETAQYF
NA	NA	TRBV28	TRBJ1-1	TGTGCCAGCAGTTTAATCGGGGAAATGAACACTGAAGCTTTCTTT	CASSLIGEMNTEAFF
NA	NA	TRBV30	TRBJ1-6	TGTGCCTGGAGGGACAACTATAATTCACCCCTCCACTTT	CAWRDNYNSPLHF
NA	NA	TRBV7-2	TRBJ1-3	TGTGCCAGCAGCTCAGACTCCGGTGGAAACACCATATATTTT	CASSSDSGGNTIYF
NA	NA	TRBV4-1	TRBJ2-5	TGCGCCAGCAGCCAAGATTTACTAAAGGAGACCCAGTACTTC	CASSQDLLKETQYF
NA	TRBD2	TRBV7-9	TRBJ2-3	TGTGCCAGCAGTGGCTACGTTGGGGGGGACCGCACAGATACGCAGTATTTT	CASSGYVGGDRTDTQYF
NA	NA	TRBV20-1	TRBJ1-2	TGCAGTGCTAGGGGGGGTAGCTACACCTTC	CSARGGSYTF
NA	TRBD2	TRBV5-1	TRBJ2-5	TGCGCCAGCAGCTTGTGGGCTAGCGGGGACCAAGAGACCCAGTACTTC	CASSLWASGDQETQYF
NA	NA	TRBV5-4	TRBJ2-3	TGTGCCAGCAGCTACTACGCGAGGGATACGCAGTATTTT	CASSYYARDTQYF
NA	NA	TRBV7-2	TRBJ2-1	TGTGCCAGCAGCTTTGTGGCGGGACTCTCGTACAATGAGCAGTTCTTC	CASSFVAGLSYNEQFF
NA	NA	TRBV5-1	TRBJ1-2	TGCGCCAGCAGCATCCAGGACGGGGGGAACTATGGCTACACCTTC	CASSIQDGGNYGYTF
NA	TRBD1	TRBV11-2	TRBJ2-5	TGTGCCAGCAGCTCGATTACAGGGGCCCAAGAGACCCAGTACTTC	CASSSITGAQETQYF
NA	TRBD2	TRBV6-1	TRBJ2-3	TGTGCCAGCAGTGAAGCCGGACTAGCGGGGGGCACAGATACGCAGTATTTT	CASSEAGLAGGTDTQYF
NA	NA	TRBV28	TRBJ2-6	TGTGCCAGCAGTTTATTACGGGGGTTTGGGGCCAACGTCCTGACTTTC	CASSLLRGFGANVLTF
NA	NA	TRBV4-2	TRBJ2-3	TGTGCCAGCAGCCAACCTCACTTGACTCTTAGCACAGATACGCAGTATTTT	CASSQPHLTLSTDTQYF
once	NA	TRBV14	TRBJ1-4	TGTGCCAGCAGCCAAGATTTTTGGGGCAGGGGACCAAGCGTTGAAAAACTGTTTTTT	CASSQDFWGRGPSVEKLFF
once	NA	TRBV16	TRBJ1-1	TGTGCCAGCAGCCCGTACAGGGAGAACACTGAAGCTTTCTTT	CASSPYRENTEAFF